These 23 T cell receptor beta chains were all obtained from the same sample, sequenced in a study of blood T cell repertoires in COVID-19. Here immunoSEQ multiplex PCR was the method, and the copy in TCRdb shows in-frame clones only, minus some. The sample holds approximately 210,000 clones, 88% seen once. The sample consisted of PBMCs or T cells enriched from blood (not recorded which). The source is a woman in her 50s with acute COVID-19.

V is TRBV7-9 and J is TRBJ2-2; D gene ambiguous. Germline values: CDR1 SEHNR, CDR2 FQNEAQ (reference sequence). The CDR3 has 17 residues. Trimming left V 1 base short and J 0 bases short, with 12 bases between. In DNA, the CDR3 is TGTGCCAGCAGCTTAGGTATGACATATACGAACACCGGGGAGCTGTTTTTT. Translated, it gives CASSLGMTYTNTGELFF. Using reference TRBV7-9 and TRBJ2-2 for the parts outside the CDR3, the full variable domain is DTGVSQNPRHKITKRGQNVTFRCDPISEHNRLYWYRQTLGQGPEFLTYFQNEAQLEKSRLLSDRFSAERPKGSFSTLEIQRTEQGDSAMYLCASSLGMTYTNTGELFFGEGSRLTVL.

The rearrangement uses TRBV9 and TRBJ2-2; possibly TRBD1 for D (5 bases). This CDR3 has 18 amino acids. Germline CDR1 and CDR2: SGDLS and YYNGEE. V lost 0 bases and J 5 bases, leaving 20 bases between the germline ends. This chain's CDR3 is CASSVEGIAQYRTGELFF. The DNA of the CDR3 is TGTGCCAGCAGCGTAGAGGGAATAGCTCAATACAGGACCGGGGAGCTGTTTTTT.

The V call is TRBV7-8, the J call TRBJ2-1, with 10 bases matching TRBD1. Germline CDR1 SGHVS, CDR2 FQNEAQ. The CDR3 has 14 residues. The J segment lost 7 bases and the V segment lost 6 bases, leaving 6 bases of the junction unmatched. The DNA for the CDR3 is TGTGCCAGCAGTACTGACAGGGGGCTGAATGAGCAGTTCTTC. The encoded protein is CASSTDRGLNEQFF.

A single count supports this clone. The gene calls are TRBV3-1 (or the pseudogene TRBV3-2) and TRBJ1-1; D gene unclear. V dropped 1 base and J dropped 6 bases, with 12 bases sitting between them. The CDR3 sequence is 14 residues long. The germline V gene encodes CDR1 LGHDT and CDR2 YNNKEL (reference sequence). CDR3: CASSQARPLAEAFF. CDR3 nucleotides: TGTGCCAGCAGCCAAGCCAGGCCCTTGGCTGAAGCTTTCTTT.

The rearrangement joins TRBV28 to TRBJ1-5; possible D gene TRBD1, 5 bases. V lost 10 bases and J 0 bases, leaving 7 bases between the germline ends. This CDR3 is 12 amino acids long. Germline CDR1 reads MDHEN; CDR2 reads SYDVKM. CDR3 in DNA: TGTGCCACCGACAGTAGCAATCAGCCCCAGCATTTT. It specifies CATDSSNQPQHF.

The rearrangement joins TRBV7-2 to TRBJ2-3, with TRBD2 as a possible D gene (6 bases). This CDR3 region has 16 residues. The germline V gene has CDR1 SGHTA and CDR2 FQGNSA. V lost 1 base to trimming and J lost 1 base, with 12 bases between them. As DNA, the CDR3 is TGTGCCAGCAGCTTAGATCAGGCTAGCGGCACAGATACGCAGTATTTT. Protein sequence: CASSLDQASGTDTQYF.

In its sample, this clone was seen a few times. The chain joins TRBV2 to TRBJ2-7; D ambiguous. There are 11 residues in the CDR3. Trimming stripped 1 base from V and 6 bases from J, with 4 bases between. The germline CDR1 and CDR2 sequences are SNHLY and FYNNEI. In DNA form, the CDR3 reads TGTGCCAGCAGTGAAGAGAGCGAGCAGTACTTC. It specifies CASSEESEQYF.

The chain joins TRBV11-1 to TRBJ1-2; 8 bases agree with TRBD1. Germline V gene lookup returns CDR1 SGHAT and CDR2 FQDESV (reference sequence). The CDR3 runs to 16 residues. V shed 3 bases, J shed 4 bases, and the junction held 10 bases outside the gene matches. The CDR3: CASSFAAGTGGYGYTF. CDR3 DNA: TGTGCCAGCAGCTTCGCCGCTGGTACAGGGGGCTATGGCTACACCTTC.

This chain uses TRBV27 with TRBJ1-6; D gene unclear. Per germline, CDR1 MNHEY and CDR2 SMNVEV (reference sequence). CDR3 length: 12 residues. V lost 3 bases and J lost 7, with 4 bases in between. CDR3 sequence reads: CASSFENSPLHF. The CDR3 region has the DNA TGTGCCAGCAGTTTCGAGAATTCACCCCTCCACTTT.

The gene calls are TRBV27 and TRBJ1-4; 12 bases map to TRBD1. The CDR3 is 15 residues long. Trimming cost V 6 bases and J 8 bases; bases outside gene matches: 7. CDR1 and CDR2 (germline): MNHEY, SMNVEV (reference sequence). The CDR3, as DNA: TGTGCCAGCAGACCCGGGACAGGGGGCTGGGAAAAACTGTTTTTT. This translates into CASRPGTGGWEKLFF.

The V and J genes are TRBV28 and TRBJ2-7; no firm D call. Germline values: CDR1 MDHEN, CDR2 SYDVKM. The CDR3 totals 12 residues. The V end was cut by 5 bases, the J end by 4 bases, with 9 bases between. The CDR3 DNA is TGTGCCAGCAGTACCTTGCGGTACGAGCAGTACTTC. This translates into CASSTLRYEQYF.

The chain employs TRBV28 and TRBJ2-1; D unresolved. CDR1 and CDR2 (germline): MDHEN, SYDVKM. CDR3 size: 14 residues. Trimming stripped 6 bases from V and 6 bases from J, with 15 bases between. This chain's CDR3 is CASRSSGHPNEQFF. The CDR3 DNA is TGTGCCAGCAGGAGCAGTGGGCACCCCAATGAGCAGTTCTTC.

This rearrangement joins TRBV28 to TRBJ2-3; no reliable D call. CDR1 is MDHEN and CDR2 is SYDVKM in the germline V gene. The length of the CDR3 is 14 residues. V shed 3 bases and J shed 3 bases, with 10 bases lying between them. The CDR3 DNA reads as TGTGCCAGCAGTTTTAGAACGGTAACAGATACGCAGTATTTT. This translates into CASSFRTVTDTQYF.

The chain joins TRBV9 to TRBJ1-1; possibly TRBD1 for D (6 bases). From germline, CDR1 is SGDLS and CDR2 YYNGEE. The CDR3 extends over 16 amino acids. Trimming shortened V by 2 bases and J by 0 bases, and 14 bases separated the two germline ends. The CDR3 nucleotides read TGTGCCAGCAGCGTCGGACTGGACAGTTTGAACACTGAAGCTTTCTTT. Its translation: CASSVGLDSLNTEAFF.

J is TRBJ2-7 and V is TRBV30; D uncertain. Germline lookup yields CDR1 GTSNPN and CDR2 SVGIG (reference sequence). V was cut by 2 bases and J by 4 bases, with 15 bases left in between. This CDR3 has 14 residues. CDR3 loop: CAWSHRAAKYEQYF. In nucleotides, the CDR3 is TGTGCCTGGAGTCATAGAGCAGCGAAATACGAGCAGTACTTC.

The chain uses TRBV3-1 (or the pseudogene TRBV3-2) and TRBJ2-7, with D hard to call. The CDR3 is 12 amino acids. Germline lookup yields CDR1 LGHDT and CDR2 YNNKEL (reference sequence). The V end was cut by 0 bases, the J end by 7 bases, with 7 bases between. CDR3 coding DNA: TGTGCCAGCAGCCAAGAACCCCGGGAGCAGTACTTC. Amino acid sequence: CASSQEPREQYF.

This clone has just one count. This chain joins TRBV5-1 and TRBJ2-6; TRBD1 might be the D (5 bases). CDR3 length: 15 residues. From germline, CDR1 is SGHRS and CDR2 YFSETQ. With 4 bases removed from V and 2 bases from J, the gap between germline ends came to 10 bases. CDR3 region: CASSLSGTGANVLTF. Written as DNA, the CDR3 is TGCGCCAGCAGCCTATCAGGGACTGGGGCCAACGTCCTGACTTTC. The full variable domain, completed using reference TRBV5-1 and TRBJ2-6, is KAGVTQTPRYLIKTRGQQVTLSCSPISGHRSVSWYQQTPGQGLQFLFEYFSETQRNKGNFPGRFSGRQFSNSRSEMNVSTLELGDSALYLCASSLSGTGANVLTFGAGSRLTVL.

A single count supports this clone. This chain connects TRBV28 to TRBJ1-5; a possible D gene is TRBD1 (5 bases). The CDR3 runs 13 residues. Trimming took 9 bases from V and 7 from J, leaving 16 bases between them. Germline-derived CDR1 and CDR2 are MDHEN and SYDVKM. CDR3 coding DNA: TGTGCCAGTAATTCTCCGGGGGACCAGCCCCAGCATTTT. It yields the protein CASNSPGDQPQHF.

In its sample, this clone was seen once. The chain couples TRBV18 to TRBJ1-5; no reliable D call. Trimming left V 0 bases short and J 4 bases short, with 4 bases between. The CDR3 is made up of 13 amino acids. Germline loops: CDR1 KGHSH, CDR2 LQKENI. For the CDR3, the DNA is TGTGCCAGCTCACCACCCGGGAATCAGCCCCAGCATTTT. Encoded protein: CASSPPGNQPQHF.

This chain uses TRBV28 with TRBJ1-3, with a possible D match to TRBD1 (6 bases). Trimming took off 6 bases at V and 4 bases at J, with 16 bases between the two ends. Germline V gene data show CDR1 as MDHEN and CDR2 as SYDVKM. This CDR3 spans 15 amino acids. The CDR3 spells CASSPPGGLGNTIYF. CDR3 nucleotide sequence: TGTGCCAGCAGCCCCCCCGGGGGGCTAGGAAACACCATATATTTT.

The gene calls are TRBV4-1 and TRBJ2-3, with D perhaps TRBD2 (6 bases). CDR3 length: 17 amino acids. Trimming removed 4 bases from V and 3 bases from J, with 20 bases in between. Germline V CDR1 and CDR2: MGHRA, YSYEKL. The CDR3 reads CASSRASRRGGTDTQYF. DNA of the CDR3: TGCGCCAGCAGCCGGGCCTCTCGGCGGGGAGGAACAGATACGCAGTATTTT.

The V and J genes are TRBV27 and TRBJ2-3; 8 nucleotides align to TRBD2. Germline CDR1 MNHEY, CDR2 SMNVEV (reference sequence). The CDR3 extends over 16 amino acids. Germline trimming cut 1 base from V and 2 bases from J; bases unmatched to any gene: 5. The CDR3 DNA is TGTGCCAGCAGTTTATTAGCGGGATGGGACACAGATACGCAGTATTTT. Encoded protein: CASSLLAGWDTDTQYF.

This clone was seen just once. The CDR3 coding sequence is TGTGCCAGCAGACTAGACAATAACTATGGCTACACCTTC. It encodes CASRLDNNYGYTF. The chain is built from TRBV28 and TRBJ1-2; D remains unclear. V was cut by 6 bases and J by 1 base, with 9 bases left in between. Germline V gene lookup returns CDR1 MDHEN and CDR2 SYDVKM. This CDR3 region has 13 residues.